One sample yielded the 30 T cell receptor beta chains listed below, sequenced in a study of technical replicates of blood from a handful of donors. Data came from immunoSEQ multiplex PCR; TCRdb stores just in-frame clones and leaves some out. The repertoire holds around 98,000 clones, with approximately 96% as singletons. Material: T cells isolated from PBMCs. The receptors were gathered from a human donor in good health.

The chain carries TRBV18 and TRBJ1-2; the match to TRBD1 covers 9 bases. The CDR3 has 15 residues. The J segment lost 4 bases and the V segment lost 5 bases, leaving 8 bases of the junction unmatched. CDR1 is KGHSH, CDR2 LQKENI, per germline. The CDR3 protein is CASSVPGQGSYGYTF. CDR3 coding DNA: TGTGCCAGCTCAGTCCCGGGACAGGGTAGCTATGGCTACACCTTC.

This rearrangement joins TRBV4-1 to TRBJ2-3; no clear D. Germline V CDR1 and CDR2: MGHRA, YSYEKL. The CDR3 runs to 12 residues. Between the trimmed V and J ends, which lost 3 bases and 4 bases, there was a span of 5 bases. The CDR3: CASSHVADTQYF. Written as DNA, the CDR3 is TGCGCCAGCAGCCATGTCGCAGATACGCAGTATTTT.

This chain joins TRBV5-1 and TRBJ2-7; 8 bases agree with TRBD1. Losses at the gene ends were 0 bases for V and 4 bases for J; bases not matched to a gene: 6. The CDR3 runs 15 residues. CDR1 is SGHRS, CDR2 YFSETQ, per germline. The CDR3 reads CASSLGPGGFYEQYF. For the CDR3, the DNA is TGCGCCAGCAGCTTGGGTCCAGGGGGCTTTTACGAGCAGTACTTC.

The J gene is TRBJ2-1, the V gene TRBV30, with D possibly being TRBD1 (5 bases). V shed 4 bases and J shed 5 bases, with 18 bases lying between them. This CDR3 spans 15 amino acids. Germline values: CDR1 GTSNPN, CDR2 SVGIG (reference sequence). Here the CDR3 DNA reads TGTGCCTGGACCCCCATGGCAGGGAAAAACAATGAGCAGTTCTTC. It encodes CAWTPMAGKNNEQFF.

The chain carries TRBV10-2 and TRBJ2-3; 15 positions agree with TRBD2. Germline trimming cut 6 bases from V and 2 bases from J; bases unmatched to any gene: 3. Germline CDR1 reads WSHSY; CDR2 reads SAAADI. The CDR3 totals 16 residues. The CDR3 protein is CASRGTSGGLTDTQYF. The CDR3 DNA sequence: TGCGCCAGCAGGGGGACTAGCGGGGGGCTCACAGATACGCAGTATTTT.

The chain carries TRBV19 and TRBJ2-5; 14 bases are a match to TRBD2. Germline CDR1 LNHDA, CDR2 SQIVND (reference sequence). V was pared by 7 bases and J by 1 base, with 2 bases of the junction left unmatched. The CDR3 sequence is 15 residues long. CDR3 in DNA: TGTGCCAGTATTGGGACTAGCGGGGGCCAAGAGACCCAGTACTTC. Amino acid sequence: CASIGTSGGQETQYF.

This sequence joins TRBV7-9 and TRBJ1-2, with TRBD1 identical over 9 bases. The CDR3 consists of 14 residues. Germline CDR1 is SEHNR and CDR2 is FQNEAQ (reference sequence). Trimming at V came to 1 base and at J to 4 bases, leaving 1 base not matched to a gene. The CDR3 nucleotides read TGTGCCAGCAGCTTAGGACAGGGGGTCTATGGCTACACCTTC. This encodes CASSLGQGVYGYTF.

This sequence joins TRBV7-9 and TRBJ2-3; no clear D gene. The CDR3 is made up of 13 amino acids. Germline CDR1 reads SEHNR; CDR2 reads FQNEAQ (reference sequence). The V and J ends lost 7 bases and 0 bases respectively, with 8 bases between them. The CDR3 region has the DNA TGTGCCAGCAACTACGTGAGCACAGATACGCAGTATTTT. Its protein is CASNYVSTDTQYF. The whole variable domain, remainder taken from reference TRBV7-9 and TRBJ2-3, is DTGVSQNPRHKITKRGQNVTFRCDPISEHNRLYWYRQTLGQGPEFLTYFQNEAQLEKSRLLSDRFSAERPKGSFSTLEIQRTEQGDSAMYLCASNYVSTDTQYFGPGTRLTVL.

This rearrangement joins TRBV18 to TRBJ1-4, with D perhaps matching TRBD1 (6 bases). This CDR3 comprises 15 residues. V was pared by 1 base and J by 5 bases, with 11 bases between. Per germline, CDR1 KGHSH and CDR2 LQKENI. CDR3 coding DNA: TGTGCCAGCTCACCACGACAGGCAGAAAATGAAAAACTGTTTTTT. Protein sequence: CASSPRQAENEKLFF. Supplemented by reference TRBV18 and TRBJ1-4, the full variable domain reads NAGVMQNPRHLVRRRGQEARLRCSPMKGHSHVYWYRQLPEEGLKFMVYLQKENIIDESGMPKERFSAEFPKEGPSILRIQQVVRGDSAAYFCASSPRQAENEKLFFGSGTQLSVL.

The chain is built from TRBV7-8 and TRBJ2-7; possibly TRBD1 for D (5 bases). This CDR3 contains 14 residues. V was cut by 3 bases and J by 6 bases, with 15 bases left in between. CDR1 is SGHVS, CDR2 FQNEAQ, per germline. CDR3 DNA: TGTGCCAGCAGCTTTTCCAGGGCTAGGGGCGAGCAGTACTTC. It encodes CASSFSRARGEQYF.

This clone appeared a single time. This rearrangement joins TRBV10-3 to TRBJ2-7, with 10 bases aligning to TRBD2. Trimming at V came to 8 bases and at J to 2 bases, leaving 3 bases not matched to a gene. The CDR3 has 13 residues. Germline lookup yields CDR1 ENHRY and CDR2 SYGVKD. The CDR3 loop reads CAIGAGGAYEQYF. The DNA for the CDR3 is TGTGCCATCGGAGCGGGGGGGGCCTACGAGCAGTACTTC.

The chain combines TRBV15 with TRBJ1-2, with 7 bases identical to TRBD1. After removal of 3 bases from V and 5 bases from J, the junction contained 12 bases not matched to a gene. This CDR3 is 16 amino acids long. The germline gives CDR1 LNHNV, CDR2 YYDKDF (reference sequence). CDR3 region: CATSRAGDREGYGYTF. For the CDR3, the DNA is TGTGCCACCAGCAGGGCGGGCGACAGGGAAGGGTATGGCTACACCTTC.

The V gene is TRBV27, the J gene TRBJ2-7; 8 nucleotides match TRBD1. The germline V gene encodes CDR1 MNHEY and CDR2 SMNVEV (reference sequence). V dropped 6 bases and J dropped 7; count of bases not matched to a gene: 14. This CDR3 contains 15 residues. The CDR3 reads CASRKGRQGAREQYF. DNA of the CDR3: TGTGCCAGCAGAAAAGGGCGCCAGGGGGCGAGAGAGCAGTACTTC.

The chain employs TRBV10-1 and TRBJ2-1, with D possibly being TRBD2 (6 bases). This CDR3 comprises 15 residues. CDR1 and CDR2 (germline): WNHNN, SYGVQD (reference sequence). V was cut by 6 bases and J by 5 bases, with 17 bases left in between. This CDR3 is CASRSGGDGNNEQFF. The CDR3 nucleotides are TGCGCCAGCAGATCCGGAGGGGACGGGAACAATGAGCAGTTCTTC.

This rearrangement joins TRBV7-8 to TRBJ2-7; 8 bases are shared with TRBD2. This CDR3 spans 14 amino acids. Germline V gene sequence: CDR1 SGHVS, CDR2 FQNEAQ. Trimming took 5 bases from V and 0 from J; bases not matched to a gene: 3. The CDR3 reads CASSPRGGSYEQYF. CDR3 DNA: TGTGCCAGCAGCCCCCGGGGGGGCTCCTACGAGCAGTACTTC.

This chain links TRBV7-6 with TRBJ1-2; D perhaps matches TRBD1 (5 bases). The length of the CDR3 is 13 residues. Germline assignment: CDR1 SGHVS and CDR2 FNYEAQ. The V and J ends lost 6 bases and 8 bases respectively, with 16 bases between them. The CDR3 spells CASSLGLHRGYTF. CDR3 coding DNA: TGTGCCAGCAGTTTGGGGCTCCACCGCGGCTACACCTTC.

In its sample, this clone was seen once. V is TRBV11-2 and J is TRBJ1-3; D gene ambiguous. Germline values: CDR1 SGHAT, CDR2 FQNNGV. This CDR3 spans 18 amino acids. Trimming stripped 1 base from V and 2 bases from J, with 18 bases between. CDR3 coding DNA: TGTGCCAGCAGCTTAGGCAAGTTGGGCAGCCTGGCTGGAAACACCATATATTTT. Protein sequence: CASSLGKLGSLAGNTIYF.

This chain connects TRBV27 to TRBJ2-1; perhaps TRBD2 as D (5 bases). The CDR3 totals 11 residues. Trimming took 9 bases from V and 4 from J, leaving 7 bases between them. Germline loops: CDR1 MNHEY, CDR2 SMNVEV (reference sequence). CDR3 in DNA: TGTGCCAGTCGGGAATACAATGAGCAGTTCTTC. Translating gives CASREYNEQFF.

The chain has TRBV7-3 and TRBJ1-2; a possible D gene is TRBD1 (5 bases). There are 13 residues in the CDR3. The germline V gene has CDR1 SGHTA and CDR2 FQGTGA. Deletions cut 4 bases from V and 9 bases from J, with 15 bases between. The CDR3 bases are TGTGCCAGCAGCTCAACCCAGGGTCGCAGCTACACCTTC. Its protein is CASSSTQGRSYTF.

This chain uses TRBV5-5 with TRBJ1-1; D remains ambiguous. V was clipped by 7 bases and J by 6 bases, with 16 bases between them. The CDR3 is made up of 13 amino acids. Germline loops: CDR1 SGHKS, CDR2 YYEKEE (reference sequence). This chain's CDR3 is CASAYRDLAEAFF. The CDR3 nucleotides are TGTGCCAGCGCATACAGAGATCTTGCTGAAGCTTTCTTT.

The gene calls are TRBV6-1 and TRBJ2-3, with D perhaps matching TRBD1 (6 bases). The CDR3 length is 15 residues. V lost 6 bases and J 6 bases, leaving 19 bases between the germline ends. CDR1 and CDR2 from the germline V gene are MNHNS and SASEGT. The CDR3 here is CASRTTGYGRDTQYF. The CDR3 DNA reads TGTGCCAGCAGGACAACAGGGTACGGTCGTGATACGCAGTATTTT.

The genes are TRBV4-1 and TRBJ2-1; 10 positions agree with TRBD2. The V gene's germline CDR1 is MGHRA and CDR2 YSYEKL. The CDR3 extends over 16 amino acids. The V segment lost 3 bases and the J segment 9 bases; nucleotides outside the gene matches: 11. CDR3 DNA: TGCGCCAGCAGCCAGTATCGGGAGCGGGGGGGTTTTGAGCAGTTCTTC. Translated, it gives CASSQYRERGGFEQFF.

The chain carries TRBV2 and TRBJ1-2; 11 nucleotides line up with TRBD1. The CDR3 has 17 residues. Germline V lookup: CDR1 SNHLY, CDR2 FYNNEI. V was pared by 8 bases and J by 8 bases, with 19 bases of the junction left unmatched. The chain's CDR3 is CASCWTGGFSVDMGYTF. For the CDR3, the DNA is TGTGCCAGCTGCTGGACAGGGGGCTTTTCTGTGGATATGGGCTACACCTTC.

The rearrangement joins TRBV9 to TRBJ2-7; D unclear. Trimming cost V 0 bases and J 1 base, with 8 bases left between them. The CDR3 extends over 14 amino acids. The germline gives CDR1 SGDLS, CDR2 YYNGEE. CDR3 in amino acids: CASSVGYGSYEQYF. In DNA, the CDR3 is TGTGCCAGCAGCGTAGGTTACGGTTCCTACGAGCAGTACTTC.

This clone was recorded once. The chain combines TRBV5-1 with TRBJ2-3; 8 nucleotides align to TRBD2. With V trimmed by 4 bases and J by 4 bases, 11 bases remained unmatched. The CDR3 runs 16 residues. The germline CDR1 and CDR2 sequences are SGHRS and YFSETQ. CDR3 nucleotide sequence: TGCGCCAGCAGCCTCCGTCATAGCGGGAACGCAGATACGCAGTATTTT. Encoded protein: CASSLRHSGNADTQYF.

This sequence joins TRBV28 and TRBJ2-3, with 12 positions matching TRBD2. With V trimmed by 3 bases and J by 3 bases, 7 bases remained unmatched. Germline values: CDR1 MDHEN, CDR2 SYDVKM. The CDR3 totals 17 residues. The CDR3, as DNA: TGTGCCAGCAGTTTCCACCCGACTAGCGGGAGTACAGATACGCAGTATTTT. Translated: CASSFHPTSGSTDTQYF. The full variable domain, rest sourced from reference TRBV28 and TRBJ2-3, is DVKVTQSSRYLVKRTGEKVFLECVQDMDHENMFWYRQDPGLGLRLIYFSYDVKMKEKGDIPEGYSVSREKKERFSLILESASTNQTSMYLCASSFHPTSGSTDTQYFGPGTRLTVL.

This clone has only one observation. The rearrangement uses TRBV6-1 and TRBJ2-3; D is unclear. The CDR3 sequence is 14 residues long. V was trimmed by 2 bases and J by 6 bases, leaving 12 bases between them. Germline V CDR1 and CDR2: MNHNS, SASEGT. The CDR3: CASSEYPYRDTQYF. The CDR3, as DNA: TGTGCCAGCAGTGAATACCCCTACCGGGATACGCAGTATTTT.

The chain links TRBV21-1 to TRBJ1-1. TRBV21-1 is described as a pseudogene. The CDR3 is made up of 14 amino acids. Written as DNA, the CDR3 is TGTGCCAGCGTGCCGAGGCCCGGGGGCACTGAAGCTTTCTTT. The encoded protein is CASVPRPGGTEAFF.

The chain has TRBV6-5 and TRBJ1-4, with D possibly being TRBD1 (5 bases). Trimming removed 4 bases from V and 3 bases from J, with 15 bases in between. CDR3 size: 16 residues. Germline V gives CDR1 MNHEY, CDR2 SVGAGI. CDR3 protein: CASSFTGAWANEKLFF. CDR3 coding DNA: TGTGCCAGCAGTTTCACTGGGGCTTGGGCTAATGAAAAACTGTTTTTT.

V is TRBV4-2 and J is TRBJ2-5; 9 bases match TRBD2. CDR1 and CDR2 from the germline V gene are LGHNA and YNFKEQ. The CDR3 sequence is 16 residues long. The V gene end was trimmed by 1 base and the J gene end by 2 bases; junction bases not matched to a gene: 5. The CDR3 loop reads CASSQGAGLAQETQYF. CDR3 DNA sequence: TGTGCCAGCAGCCAAGGCGCAGGACTAGCGCAAGAGACCCAGTACTTC.